Following are 29 T cell receptor beta chains from one sample sequenced in a study of T cell clonality in common variable immunodeficiency. Measured with immunoSEQ multiplex PCR; TCRdb has only the in-frame clones, and not every one. The sample offers tens of thousands of clones and no singletons, the top ten holding approximately 9.8%. The sample taken for sequencing was peripheral blood mononuclear cells. Source of these receptors: a person between 18 and 69 years old in good health.

This clone was detected a few times. With a much larger clone just one base away, this may be a read error. The observed sequence ends 3 residues before the CDR3 terminus, with the missing tail filled in from the germline J gene. V gene TRBV2 combines with J gene TRBJ2-5; 10 bases line up with TRBD1. CDR3 length: 15 amino acids. The germline V gene encodes CDR1 SNHLY and CDR2 FYNNEI. CDR3 residues: CAGSGGRDRGETQYF. Partial CDR3 DNA: TGTGCCGGCAGTGGGGGAAGGGACAGGGGTGAGACC.

This clone was recorded at least ten times. The read stops 3 residues short of the end of the CDR3; the missing end is completed from the germline J gene. This sequence joins TRBV29-1 and TRBJ2-7; D is uncertain. Trimming stripped 2 bases from V and 3 bases from J, with 5 bases between. Looked up from germline, CDR1 is SQVTM and CDR2 is ANQGSEA. This CDR3 has 11 amino acids. CDR3 DNA (partial): TGCAGCGTTGAACTCTTCTACGAG. This encodes CSVELFYE. The entire CDR3 protein is CSVELFYEQYF.

This clone was recorded many times. Coverage ceases 3 residues before the CDR3 finishes, and the germline J gene fills in the end. This chain joins TRBV20-1 and TRBJ2-7; D is possibly TRBD1 (5 bases). The germline V gene encodes CDR1 DFQATT and CDR2 SNEGSKA (reference sequence). The CDR3 is 12 amino acids. The V end was cut by 6 bases, the J end by 3 bases, with 12 bases between. The CDR3 spells CSASDSHYEQYF. The CDR3 bases that were read are TGCAGTGCCTCCGACAGTCACTACGAG.

This clone was recorded at least ten times. The CDR3 is cut off 3 residues early in the read; its end comes from the germline J gene. The chain has TRBV7-9 and TRBJ2-1; D is perhaps TRBD2 (6 bases). The CDR3 runs to 15 residues. CDR1 SEHNR and CDR2 FQNEAQ come from the germline V gene (reference sequence). Trimming took 2 bases from V and 3 from J, leaving 11 bases between them. Incomplete CDR3 DNA: TGTGCCAGCAGCTTACTTAGCGGAATCTACAATGAG. Translating gives CASSLLSGIYNE. The entire CDR3 reads CASSLLSGIYNEQFF.

This clone has only a few counts. The CDR3 end is not reached by the read, which stops 3 residues before it; the germline J gene fills it in. This chain uses TRBV30 with TRBJ1-1; D may be TRBD1 (6 bases). The CDR3 loop spans 14 amino acids. Germline V CDR1 and CDR2: GTSNPN, SVGIG (reference sequence). CDR3 amino acids: CAWTGASSYNEAFF. CDR3 DNA, as far as it was read: TGTGCCTGGACAGGGGCCAGCTCCTACAATGAG.

As concerns this clone: Read data end 3 residues before the CDR3 end; the end is taken from the germline J gene. This chain links TRBV30 with TRBJ2-5; TRBD1 might be the D (5 bases). The CDR3 covers 15 residues. Looked up from germline, CDR1 is GTSNPN and CDR2 is SVGIG (reference sequence). Trimming took 0 bases from V and 4 from J, leaving 15 bases between them. CDR3 bases read: TGTGCCTGGAGTGTGAAGGGGATAATAGGAGAGACC. It is translated as CAWSVKGIIGET. The full CDR3 reads CAWSVKGIIGETQYF.

The sample holds many counts of this clone. Read data end 3 residues before the CDR3 end; the end is taken from the germline J gene. This rearrangement joins TRBV20-1 to TRBJ1-1; TRBD1 might be the D (6 bases). Germline V CDR1 and CDR2: DFQATT, SNEGSKA (reference sequence). V was shortened by 5 bases and J by 5 bases, with 18 bases between the two germline ends. This CDR3 has 14 amino acids. CDR3 DNA, as far as it was read: TGCAGTGCTCCTCAGGGGTCCCGAGGGACTGAA. This sequence encodes CSAPQGSRGTE. The CDR3, in full, reads CSAPQGSRGTEAFF.

To note about this clone: Sequencing ends 3 residues short of the CDR3 end; the germline J gene provides the rest. The chain joins TRBV19 to TRBJ1-1; TRBD1 might be the D (5 bases). CDR1 is LNHDA, CDR2 SQIVND, per germline (reference sequence). The CDR3 has 17 residues. Trimming pared 7 bases from V and 5 bases from J, leaving 26 bases between. The CDR3 protein is CASTLGGVGERLTEAFF. Incomplete CDR3 DNA: TGTGCCAGTACCCTGGGGGGGGTCGGGGAAAGGTTGACTGAA.

Of note for this clone: Read coverage stops 3 residues before the CDR3 terminus; the germline J gene supplies the remainder. The gene calls are TRBV5-1 and TRBJ2-5, with unresolved D. The CDR3 spans 14 residues. Per the germline V gene, CDR1 is SGHRS and CDR2 is YFSETQ. V was pared by 0 bases and J by 1 base, with 7 bases between. The CDR3 protein is CASSLGSAQETQYF. CDR3 DNA, as far as it was read: TGCGCCAGCAGCTTGGGTAGTGCCCAAGAGACC.

At least ten counts were recorded for this clone. With the read ending 3 residues before the CDR3 end, the germline J gene is used to fill in that end. The rearrangement joins TRBV10-1 to TRBJ2-1, with 7 bases that match TRBD2. The CDR3 is 15 residues long. Germline CDR1 and CDR2: WNHNN and SYGVQD (reference sequence). Germline trimming cut 3 bases from V and 3 bases from J; bases unmatched to any gene: 5. CDR3 region: CASSEGAGIYNEQFF. The part of the CDR3 DNA that was read is TGCGCCAGCAGTGAAGGAGCGGGGATCTACAATGAG.

This clone has only a few counts. The sequenced part of the CDR3 DNA is TGCGCCAGCAGCTTGGGGGGCGACACTGAA. Translating gives CASSLGGDTE. The entire CDR3 is CASSLGGDTEAFF. The chain carries TRBV5-1 and TRBJ1-1, with a possible D match to TRBD1 (5 bases). The read falls 3 residues short of the CDR3 end, and the missing part is taken from the germline J gene. The CDR3 runs to 13 residues. V was cut by 0 bases and J by 3 bases, with 6 bases left in between. Per the germline V gene, CDR1 is SGHRS and CDR2 is YFSETQ. The full variable domain, its missing parts supplied by reference TRBV5-1 and TRBJ1-1, is KAGVTQTPRYLIKTRGQQVTLSCSPISGHRSVSWYQQTPGQGLQFLFEYFSETQRNKGNFPGRFSGRQFSNSRSEMNVSTLELGDSALYLCASSLGGDTEAFFGQGTRLTVV.

Only a few counts were recorded for this clone. The CDR3 loop is CASSKDRVKNEQYF. CDR3 DNA, as far as it was read: TGTGCCAGCAGCAAAGACAGGGTTAAGAACGAG. This chain connects TRBV11-2 to TRBJ2-7; 7 bases fit TRBD1. The read falls 3 residues short of the CDR3 end, and the missing part is taken from the germline J gene. This CDR3 spans 14 amino acids. V lost 5 bases to trimming and J lost 5 bases; unmatched junction nucleotides: 9. The germline CDR1 and CDR2 sequences are SGHAT and FQNNGV.

This clone was counted ten times or more. This CDR3 is CAWNPTGLAKNIQYF. The sequenced CDR3 bases are TGTGCCTGGAATCCGACAGGACTAGCCAAAAACATT. The chain employs TRBV30 and TRBJ2-4, with TRBD1 as a possible D gene (6 bases). Read coverage stops 3 residues before the CDR3 terminus; the germline J gene supplies the remainder. The germline CDR1 and CDR2 sequences are GTSNPN and SVGIG (reference sequence). Trimming pared 4 bases from V and 0 bases from J, leaving 13 bases between. This CDR3 has 15 amino acids.

This clone was recorded at least ten times. The read ends 3 residues early relative to the CDR3; the germline J gene fills the gap. The chain recombines TRBV30 with TRBJ2-7, with 11 bases fitting TRBD1. V was pared by 4 bases and J by 5 bases, with 7 bases of the junction left unmatched. Germline V gene data show CDR1 as GTSNPN and CDR2 as SVGIG (reference sequence). This CDR3 comprises 14 residues. The DNA read from the CDR3 is TGTGCCTGGAACCGGGACAGGGGGTCGGACGAG. This sequence encodes CAWNRDRGSDE. The whole CDR3 protein reads CAWNRDRGSDEQYF.

At least ten counts were recorded for this clone. Read data end 3 residues before the CDR3 end; the end is taken from the germline J gene. V gene TRBV15 combines with J gene TRBJ2-7, with unresolved D. This CDR3 comprises 15 residues. Trimming shortened V by 0 bases and J by 3 bases, and 12 bases separated the two germline ends. CDR1 and CDR2 from the germline V gene are LNHNV and YYDKDF (reference sequence). The DNA read from the CDR3 is TGTGCCACCAGCAGAGATTTTGGTAGTATCTACGAG. Translated, it gives CATSRDFGSIYE. The entire CDR3 protein reads CATSRDFGSIYEQYF.

A few counts support this clone. The sequence runs out 3 residues before the end of the CDR3; the remainder is reconstructed from the germline J gene. This sequence joins TRBV19 and TRBJ2-3; D may be TRBD1 or TRBD2 (5 bases each). Germline CDR1 and CDR2: LNHDA and SQIVND (reference sequence). This CDR3 comprises 13 residues. CDR3 bases read: TGTGCCAGTGGGGCAGGAGGCAATCAGCCG. Protein sequence: CASGAGGNQP. The whole CDR3 protein is CASGAGGNQPQYF.

There are many counts of this clone. The read comes to an end 3 residues before the CDR3 does, leaving the germline J gene to fill in the end. The rearrangement joins TRBV19 to TRBJ1-2; 8 nucleotides align to TRBD1. The J segment lost 3 bases and the V segment lost 6 bases, leaving 6 bases of the junction unmatched. This CDR3 comprises 14 residues. The germline V gene encodes CDR1 LNHDA and CDR2 SQIVND (reference sequence). The CDR3 spells CASRELGQDYGYTF. The DNA read from the CDR3 is TGTGCCAGTAGAGAGTTGGGACAGGACTATGGC.

This clone was seen more than once but under ten times. The read terminates 3 residues before the CDR3 end, so the remaining end is supplied by the germline J gene. V gene TRBV5-1 combines with J gene TRBJ2-2; a possible D gene is TRBD2 (5 bases). CDR3 length: 16 amino acids. The V gene's germline CDR1 is SGHRS and CDR2 YFSETQ. The sequenced part of the CDR3 DNA is TGCGCCAGCAGGACTAATCAAGCCGGCACGAATTCACCG. This codes for CASRTNQAGTNSP. The whole CDR3 sequence reads CASRTNQAGTNSPLFF. Variable domain in full (rest from reference TRBV5-1 and TRBJ2-2): KAGVTQTPRYLIKTRGQQVTLSCSPISGHRSVSWYQQTPGQGLQFLFEYFSETQRNKGNFPGRFSGRQFSNSRSEMNVSTLELGDSALYLCASRTNQAGTNSPLFFGEGSRLTVL.

This clone occurred many times. The sequence runs out 3 residues before the end of the CDR3; the remainder is reconstructed from the germline J gene. The chain has TRBV20-1 and TRBJ1-2; 10 bases are shared with TRBD1. The CDR3 covers 19 residues. Trimming cost V 0 bases and J 3 bases; bases outside gene matches: 16. Germline V CDR1 and CDR2: DFQATT, SNEGSKA (reference sequence). The CDR3 bases that were read are TGCAGTGCTAGAGATGACCAATTCCCGGGACAGGGGATCTACTATGGC. It encodes CSARDDQFPGQGIYYG. The whole CDR3 sequence is CSARDDQFPGQGIYYGYTF.

This clone has at least ten counts. The CDR3 goes on 3 residues after the read ends, and that part is filled in from the germline J gene. The genes are TRBV30 and TRBJ1-2, with D perhaps TRBD1 (6 bases). CDR1 and CDR2 (germline): GTSNPN, SVGIG (reference sequence). Trimming took off 5 bases at V and 2 bases at J, with 12 bases between the two ends. The CDR3 runs 13 residues. The DNA read from the CDR3 is TGTGCCTGGGGGACCGACAGGAACTATGGC. Amino acids: CAWGTDRNYG. The full CDR3 sequence reads CAWGTDRNYGYTF.

As concerns this clone: The CDR3 end is not reached by the read, which stops 3 residues before it; the germline J gene fills it in. The chain carries TRBV20-1 and TRBJ1-5, with D unresolved. Germline V gene data show CDR1 as DFQATT and CDR2 as SNEGSKA (reference sequence). Trimming removed 3 bases at V and 3 bases at J, with 9 bases between. The CDR3 is 13 residues long. Incomplete CDR3 DNA: TGCAGTGCTAGTTCGACAACCAATCAGCCC. Translation: CSASSTTNQP. The whole CDR3 protein is CSASSTTNQPQHF.

In this sample, this clone turned up many times. The read ends 3 residues shy of where the CDR3 ends; the end is completed using the germline J gene. The V gene is TRBV5-1, the J gene TRBJ2-3, with 9 bases matching TRBD2. CDR3 length: 16 amino acids. The germline gives CDR1 SGHRS, CDR2 YFSETQ. J gave up 4 bases and V 4 bases, and 10 bases lay outside the gene matches. CDR3 DNA (partial): TGCGCCAGCAGCGAAACTTTAGCGGGAGTGGCAGATACG. Translation: CASSETLAGVADT. The CDR3 in full is CASSETLAGVADTQYF.

In this sample, this clone turned up a few times. The CDR3 loop reads CASSPSSYEQYF. The sequenced part of the CDR3 DNA is TGTGCCAGCAGCCCCAGCTCCTACGAG. V usage is TRBV11-2 and J usage is TRBJ2-7, with D hard to call. The read ends 3 residues before the CDR3 terminus; that terminus is restored from the germline J gene. This CDR3 spans 12 amino acids. V was pared by 5 bases and J by 0 bases, with 5 bases between. From germline, CDR1 is SGHAT and CDR2 FQNNGV.

This clone occurred a few times. The read ends 3 residues early relative to the CDR3; the germline J gene fills the gap. J is TRBJ2-7 and V is TRBV10-2, with D unclear. Germline CDR1 WSHSY, CDR2 SAAADI. This CDR3 is built from 12 residues. The V and J ends lost 3 bases and 3 bases respectively, with 6 bases between them. The CDR3 loop reads CASSDPNYEQYF. The CDR3 DNA, read in part, is TGCGCCAGCAGTGACCCAAACTACGAG.

This clone appeared many times. From the germline J gene comes the end of the CDR3, since the read stops 3 residues before it. J is TRBJ1-5 and V is TRBV11-2, with D perhaps matching TRBD1 (5 bases). Trimming took off 5 bases at V and 2 bases at J, with 13 bases between the two ends. The CDR3 is made up of 15 amino acids. CDR1 is SGHAT, CDR2 FQNNGV, per germline. The DNA read from the CDR3 is TGTGCCAGCAGCGCGGGGGGTAGCGGCAATCAGCCC. Protein sequence: CASSAGGSGNQP. Given in full, the CDR3 is CASSAGGSGNQPQHF.

This clone has at least ten counts. The CDR3 loop reads CASSIQNTEAFF. The DNA read from the CDR3 is TGTGCCAGTAGTATTCAGAACACTGAA. This chain links TRBV19 with TRBJ1-1, with unresolved D. Read sequence stops 3 residues before the CDR3 end, and the germline J gene provides the missing end. This CDR3 has 12 residues. Germline V lookup: CDR1 LNHDA, CDR2 SQIVND (reference sequence). V gave up 3 bases and J gave up 1 base, with 3 bases separating them. The variable domain in full, with the rest retrieved from reference TRBV19 and TRBJ1-1, is DGGITQSPKYLFRKEGQNVTLSCEQNLNHDAMYWYRQDPGQGLRLIYYSQIVNDFQKGDIAEGYSVSREKKESFPLTVTSAQKNPTAFYLCASSIQNTEAFFGQGTRLTVV.

At least ten counts were recorded for this clone. The read terminates 3 residues ahead of where the CDR3 ends, so the germline J gene completes it. The V and J genes are TRBV20-1 and TRBJ2-7, with D possibly being TRBD2 (6 bases). Trimming left V 0 bases short and J 6 bases short, with 18 bases between. CDR3 length: 15 amino acids. Germline CDR1 is DFQATT and CDR2 is SNEGSKA (reference sequence). The part of the CDR3 DNA that was read is TGCAGTGCTAGAGATAATCGCGGGGTTGGGTCCGAG. Encoded protein: CSARDNRGVGSE. The CDR3 in full is CSARDNRGVGSEQYF.

This clone came up a few times. The read stops 3 residues short of the end of the CDR3; the missing end is completed from the germline J gene. The rearrangement joins TRBV6-2 or TRBV6-3 to TRBJ1-2; a weak D match, TRBD1 (5 bases). The CDR3 is made up of 17 amino acids. The germline CDR1 and CDR2 sequences are MNHEY and SVGEGT. The sequenced CDR3 bases are TGTGCCAGCAGTTACCCCAGGTCGGGGACTCCACTCTACGAC. It yields the protein CASSYPRSGTPLYD. The CDR3 reads in full as CASSYPRSGTPLYDYTF.

This clone was counted ten times or more. The observed sequence ends 3 residues before the CDR3 terminus, with the missing tail filled in from the germline J gene. The rearrangement uses TRBV7-9 and TRBJ1-4; 7 nucleotides align to TRBD1. Germline assignment: CDR1 SEHNR and CDR2 FQNEAQ (reference sequence). The length of the CDR3 is 13 residues. The trim removed 4 bases at V and 8 bases at J, leaving 4 bases unmatched. Partial CDR3 DNA: TGTGCCAGCAGCTGGGACAGAAGCGAAAAA. Translating it yields CASSWDRSEK. The full CDR3 sequence reads CASSWDRSEKLFF.